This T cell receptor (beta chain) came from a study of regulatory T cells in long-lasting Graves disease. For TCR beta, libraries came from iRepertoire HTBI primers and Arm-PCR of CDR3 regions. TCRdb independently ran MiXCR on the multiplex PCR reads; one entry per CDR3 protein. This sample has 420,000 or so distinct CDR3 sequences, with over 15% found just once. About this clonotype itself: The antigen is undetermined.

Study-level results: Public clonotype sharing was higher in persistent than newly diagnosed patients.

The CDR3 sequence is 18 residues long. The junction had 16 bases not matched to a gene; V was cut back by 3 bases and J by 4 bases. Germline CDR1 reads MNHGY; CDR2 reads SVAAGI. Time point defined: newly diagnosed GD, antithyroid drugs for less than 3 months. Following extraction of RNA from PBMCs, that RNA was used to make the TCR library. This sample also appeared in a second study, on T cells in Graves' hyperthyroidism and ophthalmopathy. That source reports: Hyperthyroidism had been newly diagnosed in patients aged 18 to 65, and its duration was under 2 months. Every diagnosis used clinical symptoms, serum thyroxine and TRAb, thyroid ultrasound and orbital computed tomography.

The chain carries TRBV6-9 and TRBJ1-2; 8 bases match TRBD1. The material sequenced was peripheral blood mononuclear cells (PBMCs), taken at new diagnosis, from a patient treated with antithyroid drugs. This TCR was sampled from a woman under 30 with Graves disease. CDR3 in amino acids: CASSYDHNRGAGGYGYTF. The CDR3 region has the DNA TGTGCCAGCAGTTACGATCATAACAGGGGGGCAGGTGGCTATGGCTACACCTTC.